A single sample gave rise to the 11 T cell receptor beta chains below, sequenced in a study of shared clonotypes between healthy human individuals. TCRdb's table, derived via immunoSEQ multiplex PCR, lists solely in-frame clones and lacks some. This table holds some 1 million clones, approximately 76% found once. Material: memory CD4+ T cells sorted from blood. Subset specified: CD45RA-negative fraction. The origin of the receptors is a man between 18 and 29 years old in good health.

The rearrangement uses TRBV19 and TRBJ1-1; 10 bases match TRBD1. The CDR3 consists of 21 residues. J lost 3 bases, V lost 5 bases, and 24 bases had no gene match. From germline, CDR1 is LNHDA and CDR2 SQIVND (reference sequence). The CDR3 nucleotides are TGTGCCAGTAGTCCCCCCATTCCCGCGGACAGGGGGTTTATATTGGACACTGAAGCTTTCTTT. Its protein is CASSPPIPADRGFILDTEAFF. The variable domain in full, with the rest retrieved from reference TRBV19 and TRBJ1-1, is DGGITQSPKYLFRKEGQNVTLSCEQNLNHDAMYWYRQDPGQGLRLIYYSQIVNDFQKGDIAEGYSVSREKKESFPLTVTSAQKNPTAFYLCASSPPIPADRGFILDTEAFFGQGTRLTVV.

The chain links TRBV20-1 to TRBJ2-2; D not certain. The germline gives CDR1 DFQATT, CDR2 SNEGSKA (reference sequence). The CDR3 consists of 10 residues. Trimming stripped 6 bases from V and 8 bases from J, with 7 bases between. The CDR3 loop is CSAHGGELFF. The CDR3 region has the DNA TGCAGTGCCCACGGGGGGGAGCTGTTTTTT.

The CDR3 protein is CASSPLADLYNEQFF. For the CDR3, the DNA is TGTGCCAGCAGCCCTCTAGCGGATCTCTACAATGAGCAGTTCTTC. This sequence joins TRBV7-2 and TRBJ2-1; TRBD2 aligns across 7 bases. Trimming cost V 5 bases and J 3 bases; bases outside gene matches: 7. This CDR3 region has 15 residues. Germline V gene data show CDR1 as SGHTA and CDR2 as FQGNSA. Based on the CDR3 plus reference TRBV7-2 and TRBJ2-1, the full variable domain is GAGVSQSPSNKVTEKGKDVELRCDPISGHTALYWYRQSLGQGLEFLIYFQGNSAPDKSGLPSDRFSAERTGGSVSTLTIQRTQQEDSAVYLCASSPLADLYNEQFFGPGTRLTVL.

The table lists this clone with a count of one. This chain uses TRBV18 with TRBJ2-5; 7 bases align to TRBD2. V lost 2 bases to trimming and J lost 2 bases; unmatched junction nucleotides: 5. CDR1 and CDR2 from the germline V gene are KGHSH and LQKENI. CDR3 length equals 15 residues. Here the CDR3 reads CASSPTGGFQETQYF. The CDR3 region has the DNA TGTGCCAGCTCACCAACCGGGGGGTTTCAAGAGACCCAGTACTTC.

The table lists this clone with a few counts. The chain carries TRBV7-2 and TRBJ2-7; TRBD2 aligns across 13 bases. Germline V lookup: CDR1 SGHTA, CDR2 FQGNSA. V shed 5 bases, J shed 5 bases, and the junction held 9 bases outside the gene matches. This CDR3 has 16 residues. The CDR3 region has the DNA TGTGCCAGCAGCAAAAAAGGACTAGCGGGAGCACACGAGCAGTACTTC. It translates to CASSKKGLAGAHEQYF.

This clone has a handful of counts. The chain has TRBV7-9 and TRBJ1-2; 7 bases are shared with TRBD1. This CDR3 region has 13 residues. Per germline, CDR1 SEHNR and CDR2 FQNEAQ (reference sequence). V dropped 1 base and J dropped 7; count of bases not matched to a gene: 3. In DNA, the CDR3 is TGTGCCAGCAGCTTAGGACACAGGGGTGGCTACACCTTC. Its translation: CASSLGHRGGYTF.

The chain combines TRBV28 with TRBJ1-2, with no clear D. CDR3 length: 11 amino acids. Germline V gives CDR1 MDHEN, CDR2 SYDVKM. V shed 0 bases and J shed 13 bases, with 9 bases lying between them. This CDR3 reads CASSLWPVFTF. CDR3 DNA: TGTGCCAGCAGTTTATGGCCAGTTTTCACCTTC.

The chain recombines TRBV5-1 with TRBJ2-7, with 10 bases aligning to TRBD2. Per germline, CDR1 SGHRS and CDR2 YFSETQ. The CDR3 sequence is 15 residues long. The V and J ends lost 0 bases and 2 bases, in that order; junction bases with no gene match: 2. Here the CDR3 reads CASSLDSGGPYEQYF. As DNA, the CDR3 is TGCGCCAGCAGCTTGGATAGCGGGGGGCCCTACGAGCAGTACTTC.

This chain uses TRBV25-1 with TRBJ2-1; TRBD2 aligns across 12 bases. The CDR3 is 15 amino acids. Germline V CDR1 and CDR2: MGHDK, SYGVNS. V gave up 4 bases and J gave up 5 bases; unmatched junction bases: 3. CDR3 DNA: TGTGCCAGCAGTGCTAGCGGGAGGGAAGACAATGAGCAGTTCTTC. Translating it yields CASSASGREDNEQFF.

This CDR3 reads CAWILGYSTEAFF. The CDR3 coding sequence is TGTGCCTGGATATTGGGTTATTCCACTGAAGCTTTCTTT. V gene TRBV30 combines with J gene TRBJ1-1; D call uncertain. The ends were cut back, 4 bases at V and 4 bases at J, with 13 bases in the middle. The V gene's germline CDR1 is GTSNPN and CDR2 SVGIG (reference sequence). The CDR3 covers 13 residues. The whole variable domain, filled in from reference TRBV30 and TRBJ1-1, reads SQTIHQWPATLVQPVGSPLSLECTVEGTSNPNLYWYRQAAGRGLQLLFYSVGIGQISSEVPQNLSASRPQDRQFILSSKKLLLSDSGFYLCAWILGYSTEAFFGQGTRLTVV.

The chain uses TRBV6-5 and TRBJ1-6; weak D call: TRBD1 (6 bases). V was clipped by 4 bases and J by 9 bases, with 16 bases between them. Germline lookup yields CDR1 MNHEY and CDR2 SVGAGI. CDR3 length: 15 amino acids. CDR3 loop: CASSSTGQQSSPLHF. As DNA, the CDR3 is TGTGCCAGCAGTTCCACCGGACAGCAGAGTTCACCCCTCCACTTT.